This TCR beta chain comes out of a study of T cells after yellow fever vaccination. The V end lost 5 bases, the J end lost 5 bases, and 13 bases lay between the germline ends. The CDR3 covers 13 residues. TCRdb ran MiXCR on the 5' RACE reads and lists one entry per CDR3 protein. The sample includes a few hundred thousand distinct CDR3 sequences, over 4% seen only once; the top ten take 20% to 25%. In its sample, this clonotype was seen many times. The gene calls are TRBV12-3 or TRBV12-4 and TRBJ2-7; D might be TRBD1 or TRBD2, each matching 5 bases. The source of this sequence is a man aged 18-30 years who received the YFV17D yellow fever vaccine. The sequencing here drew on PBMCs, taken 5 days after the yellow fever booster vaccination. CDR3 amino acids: CASSIGTTHEQYF. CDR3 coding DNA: TGTGCCAGCAGTATAGGGACCACCCACGAGCAGTACTTC.